Listed below are T cell receptor beta chains from one sample, sequenced in a study of cytomegalovirus exposure and HLA in healthy donors. TCRdb's copy holds only in-frame clones and misses some; the assay was immunoSEQ multiplex PCR. The sample comprises about 100,000 clones, roughly 70% of which are singletons, and about a tenth rests with the top ten. The sequenced material came from PBMCs. These TCRs come from a man in his forties in good health and CMV-seropositive. The CDR3 runs from the conserved cysteine through the conserved F or W. The D gene is left open where the match is weak. Clone size, where shown, is once, few, many, or a class for clones that have expanded.

TRBJ1-1 once - 12 TRBV30 TGTGCCTGGAGTCGGGGGGGCACTGAAGCTTTCTTT CAWSRGGTEAFF
TRBJ2-3 - - 12 TRBV5-4 TGTGCCAGCAGCTCCAACACAGATACGCAGTATTTT CASSSNTDTQYF
TRBJ1-5 once TRBD1 16 TRBV10-3 TGTGCCATCAGCAACAGGGGCCCTGATAGCAATCAGCCCCAGCATTTT CAISNRGPDSNQPQHF
TRBJ2-7 - - 14 TRBV9 TGTGCCAGCAGCGTAGGGAAGGGAGCCTACGAGCAGTACTTC CASSVGKGAYEQYF
TRBJ2-3 - TRBD2 16 TRBV9 TGTGCCAGCAGAGATATTAGCGGGATCTCCACAGATACGCAGTATTTT CASRDISGISTDTQYF
TRBJ1-1 - TRBD1 16 TRBV6-5 TGTGCCAGCAGTTACTCGGGACAGGGGCTAAACACTGAAGCTTTCTTT CASSYSGQGLNTEAFF
TRBJ1-2 - TRBD1 13 TRBV2 TGTGCCAGTAGGACAGGGACGGCCTATGGCTACACCTTC CASRTGTAYGYTF
TRBJ1-5 - - 12 TRBV6-1 TGTGCCAGCAGCCGAGTCAATCAGCCCCAGCATTTT CASSRVNQPQHF
TRBJ1-5 few TRBD1 15 TRBV6-4 TGTGCCAGCGGGAGCCGGGACAGGTTCCAGCAGCCCCAGCATTTT CASGSRDRFQQPQHF
TRBJ1-1 few - 15 TRBV11-2 TGTGCCAGCAGTAGTGGGGGCGCCATGAACACTGAAGCTTTCTTT CASSSGGAMNTEAFF
TRBJ2-1 - - 16 TRBV4-3 TGCGCCAGCAGCCAAGAGGGGTCTCGGACTTACAATGAGCAGTTCTTC CASSQEGSRTYNEQFF
TRBJ2-3 - TRBD1 17 TRBV10-3 TGTGCCATCAGTGCACCGGGACAGGGGCAATTTGAAGATACGCAGTATTTT CAISAPGQGQFEDTQYF
TRBJ2-3 once TRBD2 16 TRBV7-3 TGTGCCAGCAGGGCCACTAGCGGGAGGGAGGCAGATACGCAGTATTTT CASRATSGREADTQYF
TRBJ2-3 - TRBD1 17 TRBV2 TGTGCCAGCAGACCTAGGACAGGGGGCGGTTCAACAGATACGCAGTATTTT CASRPRTGGGSTDTQYF
TRBJ2-5 few - 13 TRBV18 TGTGCCAGCTCACCGGGGGGAAAAGAGACCCAGTACTTC CASSPGGKETQYF
TRBJ1-1 - TRBD1 14 TRBV7-9 TGTGCCAGCAGCTTACGACAGGGTGGTGGTGAAGCTTTCTTT CASSLRQGGGEAFF
TRBJ1-1 - - 13 TRBV7-9 TGTGCCAGCACCCGGGGGGGCGGGACTGAAGCTTTCTTT CASTRGGGTEAFF
TRBJ1-1 - TRBD1 16 TRBV7-3 TGTGCCAGCAGCCTCGACAGGGTCGTATGGAACACTGAAGCTTTCTTT CASSLDRVVWNTEAFF
TRBJ2-1 - TRBD2 16 TRBV11-2 TGTGCCAGCAGCGAATCCACTAGCGGGAATGTCTATGAGCAGTTCTTC CASSESTSGNVYEQFF
TRBJ2-2 - TRBD2 14 TRBV5-5 TGTGCCAGCAGCACGACTAGCAGGACCGGGGAGCTGTTTTTT CASSTTSRTGELFF
TRBJ2-5 - - 14 TRBV5-1 TGCGCCAGCAGCTTGGAGGCAGGGGCCGAGACCCAGTACTTC CASSLEAGAETQYF
TRBJ2-2 - TRBD1 14 TRBV4-1 TGCGCCAGCAGCCAAGCGACAGGGGCCGGGGAGCTGTTTTTT CASSQATGAGELFF
TRBJ2-5 - TRBD2 15 TRBV5-1 TGCGCCAGCAGCTTTGGGCGACTAGCAAGAGAGACCCAGTACTTC CASSFGRLARETQYF
TRBJ1-2 - - 18 TRBV5-4 TGTGCCAGCAGCTTGTTGAGGCAGGGATTAATTCCTAACTATGGCTACACCTTC CASSLLRQGLIPNYGYTF
TRBJ1-1 - - 12 TRBV29-1 TGCAGCGCTGAGTCTCAGGGCGCTGAAGCTTTCTTT CSAESQGAEAFF
TRBJ2-5 - TRBD1 14 TRBV5-5 TGTGCCAGCAGCTGGGACAGGCGCCAAGAGACCCAGTACTTC CASSWDRRQETQYF
TRBJ2-7 - TRBD1 16 TRBV5-6 TGTGCCAGCAGCTCGGGACAGGGACCCCGGGGCTACGAGCAGTACTTC CASSSGQGPRGYEQYF
TRBJ2-5 - TRBD2 15 TRBV7-6 TGTGCCAGCAGCTTGACTAGCGGAATCCAAGAGACCCAGTACTTC CASSLTSGIQETQYF
TRBJ1-1 - - 14 TRBV2 TGTGCCAGCAGAATCGGCCCGGCGGGCACTGAAGCTTTCTTT CASRIGPAGTEAFF